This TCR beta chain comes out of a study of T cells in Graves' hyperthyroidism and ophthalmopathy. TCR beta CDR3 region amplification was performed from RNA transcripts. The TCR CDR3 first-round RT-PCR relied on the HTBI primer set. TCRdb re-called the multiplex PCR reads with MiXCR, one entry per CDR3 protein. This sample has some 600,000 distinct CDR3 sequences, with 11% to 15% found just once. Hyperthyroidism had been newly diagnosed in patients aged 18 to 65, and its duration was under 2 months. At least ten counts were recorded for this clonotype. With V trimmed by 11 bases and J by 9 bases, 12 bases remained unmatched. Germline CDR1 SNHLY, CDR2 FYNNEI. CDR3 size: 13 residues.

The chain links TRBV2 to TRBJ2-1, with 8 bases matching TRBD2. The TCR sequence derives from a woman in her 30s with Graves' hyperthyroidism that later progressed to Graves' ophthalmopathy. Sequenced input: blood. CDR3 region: CAGGRLVWSEQFF. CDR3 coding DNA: TGTGCCGGCGGGAGGCTAGTATGGTCTGAGCAGTTCTTC. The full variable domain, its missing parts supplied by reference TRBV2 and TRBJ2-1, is EPEVTQTPSHQVTQMGQEVILRCVPISNHLYFYWYRQILGQKVEFLVSFYNNEISEKSEIFDDQFSVERPDGSNFTLKIRSTKLEDSAMYFCAGGRLVWSEQFFGPGTRLTVL.